The next 7 T cell receptor beta chains were all read from a single sample in a study of technical replicates of blood from a handful of donors. Method: immunoSEQ multiplex PCR; TCRdb's copy keeps in-frame clones and lacks some. The table lists around 70,000 clones, around 93% of them singletons, with 0.25% in the top ten. Sequenced input: T cells isolated from PBMCs. All receptors derive from a human donor in good health.

This chain uses TRBV6-6 with TRBJ2-7; a weak D match, TRBD2 (5 bases). The CDR3 sequence is 13 residues long. V dropped 3 bases and J dropped 4 bases, with 10 bases sitting between them. CDR1 and CDR2 from the germline V gene are MNHNY and SVGAGI (reference sequence). CDR3 nucleotides: TGTGCCAGCAGTTATAAACTAGAATACGAGCAGTACTTC. Translation gives CASSYKLEYEQYF.

The J gene is TRBJ2-7, the V gene TRBV2; tentative D call: TRBD1 (6 bases). V lost 4 bases, J lost 2 bases, and 12 bases lay in between. The CDR3 totals 14 residues. CDR1 SNHLY and CDR2 FYNNEI come from the germline V gene. Here the CDR3 reads CASSAGDNPYEQYF. The CDR3 DNA reads TGTGCCAGCAGTGCCGGGGACAACCCCTACGAGCAGTACTTC.

CDR3 in DNA: TGTGCCAGCAGTTCGACCACACAGGGTCTGAACACTGAAGCTTTCTTT. Residues: CASSSTTQGLNTEAFF. This sequence joins TRBV27 and TRBJ1-1; TRBD1 is a possible D gene (6 bases). CDR1 and CDR2 from the germline V gene are MNHEY and SMNVEV (reference sequence). The CDR3 covers 16 residues. Trimming shortened V by 4 bases and J by 0 bases, and 15 bases separated the two germline ends.

The rearrangement uses TRBV11-2 and TRBJ2-1; 10 nucleotides line up with TRBD2. V trimming: 8 bases; J trimming: 8 bases; junction bases outside the gene matches: 3. CDR1 and CDR2 (germline): SGHAT, FQNNGV. The length of the CDR3 is 12 residues. The CDR3 loop is CASPSGSDEQFF. The CDR3 region has the DNA TGTGCCAGCCCTAGCGGGAGTGATGAGCAGTTCTTC.

The table lists this clone with a count of one. V usage is TRBV5-1 and J usage is TRBJ2-7; 7 bases fit TRBD1. The length of the CDR3 is 13 residues. Per germline, CDR1 SGHRS and CDR2 YFSETQ. Trimming at V came to 4 bases and at J to 3 bases, leaving 4 bases not matched to a gene. The chain's CDR3 is CASSTDRFYEQYF. CDR3 coding DNA: TGCGCCAGCAGCACGGACAGGTTCTACGAGCAGTACTTC.

This chain uses TRBV2 with TRBJ1-5; no clear D gene. CDR1 is SNHLY and CDR2 is FYNNEI in the germline V gene. V lost 4 bases, J lost 11 bases, and 9 bases lay in between. The CDR3 contains 11 residues. CDR3 protein: CASSGEAAQHF. CDR3 nucleotides: TGTGCCAGCAGTGGTGAGGCGGCCCAGCATTTT. Together with reference TRBV2 and TRBJ1-5, the CDR3 gives the full variable domain: EPEVTQTPSHQVTQMGQEVILRCVPISNHLYFYWYRQILGQKVEFLVSFYNNEISEKSEIFDDQFSVERPDGSNFTLKIRSTKLEDSAMYFCASSGEAAQHFGDGTRLSIL.

The gene calls are TRBV11-3 and TRBJ1-2, with TRBD1 matching over 8 bases. CDR1 SGHNT and CDR2 YENEEA come from the germline V gene. CDR3 length equals 16 residues. V shed 2 bases, J shed 2 bases, and the junction held 7 bases outside the gene matches. CDR3 residues: CASSLQEQGVNYGYTF. CDR3 DNA: TGTGCCAGCAGCTTACAGGAACAGGGGGTGAACTATGGCTACACCTTC.